These 21 T cell receptor beta chains share one sample of origin, sequenced in a study of T cell responses to AZD1222 COVID-19 vaccine. Repertoires were generated with immunoSEQ multiplex PCR, while TCRdb's copy carries only in-frame clones and drops some. The data contain approximately 160,000 clones, around 90% of them singletons. Sequenced here: peripheral blood, sampled on day 0 of AZD1222 vaccination. The receptors were gathered from an adult in good health.

The rearrangement links TRBV10-2 to TRBJ2-5; 7 positions match TRBD1. The CDR3 totals 15 residues. Germline V gives CDR1 WSHSY, CDR2 SAAADI. J lost 5 bases, V lost 5 bases, and 11 bases had no gene match. The CDR3 here is CASSSGQAKRETQYF. Written as DNA, the CDR3 is TGCGCCAGCAGTTCTGGACAGGCTAAACGGGAGACCCAGTACTTC.

V gene TRBV7-2 combines with J gene TRBJ1-1; tentatively, D is TRBD1 (6 bases). CDR1 SGHTA and CDR2 FQGNSA come from the germline V gene. The CDR3 loop spans 13 amino acids. The ends were cut back, 5 bases at V and 0 bases at J, with 7 bases in the middle. CDR3 residues: CASSRTVNTEAFF. The CDR3 DNA is TGTGCCAGCAGCCGGACAGTGAACACTGAAGCTTTCTTT.

The V and J genes are TRBV6-5 and TRBJ2-7; possibly TRBD1 or TRBD2 for D (5 bases each). Germline CDR1 MNHEY, CDR2 SVGAGI. The CDR3 has 15 residues. The V gene lost 4 bases and the J gene lost 3 bases, with 16 bases spanning the gap. Written as DNA, the CDR3 is TGTGCCAGCAGTTTGGGACCCCCGGGGCTCTACGAGCAGTACTTC. The encoded protein is CASSLGPPGLYEQYF.

The chain links TRBV7-6 to TRBJ2-5, with D unclear. Between the trimmed V and J ends, which lost 4 bases and 2 bases, there was a span of 11 bases. CDR3 size: 14 residues. Germline-derived CDR1 and CDR2 are SGHVS and FNYEAQ. This CDR3 reads CASSSRPKQETQYF. Written as DNA, the CDR3 is TGTGCCAGCAGCTCCAGGCCTAAACAAGAGACCCAGTACTTC.

The J gene is TRBJ2-7, the V gene TRBV6-5; no clear D gene. Per the germline V gene, CDR1 is MNHEY and CDR2 is SVGAGI. Trimming took off 5 bases at V and 2 bases at J, with 13 bases between the two ends. This CDR3 is built from 14 residues. The CDR3 DNA sequence: TGTGCCAGCAGTCCGCGCTTCGGCCCCTACGAGCAGTACTTC. As protein: CASSPRFGPYEQYF.

The genes are TRBV2 and TRBJ2-1; D ambiguous. Trimming pared 1 base from V and 6 bases from J, leaving 4 bases between. The CDR3 covers 12 residues. Germline CDR1 reads SNHLY; CDR2 reads FYNNEI. DNA for the CDR3: TGTGCCAGCAGTGAAGGGGGCAATGAGCAGTTCTTC. Amino acid sequence: CASSEGGNEQFF.

The gene calls are TRBV4-2 and TRBJ2-7, with D unclear. The CDR3 is 11 residues long. CDR1 and CDR2 (germline): LGHNA, YNFKEQ. The germline V and J ends were trimmed by 0 bases and 8 bases, with 5 bases remaining between them. CDR3 protein: CASSQDTKQYF. The CDR3 DNA is TGTGCCAGCAGCCAAGATACGAAGCAGTACTTC.

The chain employs TRBV5-1 and TRBJ2-2; TRBD2 might be the D (6 bases). V shed 4 bases and J shed 6 bases, with 10 bases lying between them. The CDR3 covers 13 residues. Germline V gives CDR1 SGHRS, CDR2 YFSETQ. This CDR3 is CASSPAGSGELFF. The CDR3 nucleotides read TGCGCCAGCAGCCCGGCGGGGTCCGGGGAGCTGTTTTTT.

This sequence joins TRBV19 and TRBJ2-7, with 7 bases fitting TRBD2. J was trimmed by 5 bases and V by 7 bases; bases with no gene match: 8. The CDR3 runs to 13 residues. Germline CDR1 reads LNHDA; CDR2 reads SQIVND (reference sequence). The CDR3 sequence: CASKPSGPHEQYF. For the CDR3, the DNA is TGTGCCAGTAAGCCTAGCGGTCCCCACGAGCAGTACTTC.

The V and J genes are TRBV6-5 and TRBJ1-1, with unresolved D. The CDR3 covers 14 residues. CDR1 is MNHEY, CDR2 SVGAGI, per germline. Deletions cut 6 bases from V and 0 bases from J, with 11 bases between. The CDR3 DNA reads as TGTGCCAGCAGAACGGGCCGGATGAACACTGAAGCTTTCTTT. Translation: CASRTGRMNTEAFF.

This chain joins TRBV19 and TRBJ1-2; no definite D call. The V end was cut by 5 bases, the J end by 5 bases, with 12 bases between. The CDR3 sequence is 13 residues long. Germline-derived CDR1 and CDR2 are LNHDA and SQIVND (reference sequence). The CDR3 coding sequence is TGTGCCAGTAGTCTAGTCCCAGCGTATGGCTACACCTTC. Its translation is CASSLVPAYGYTF.

The chain links TRBV5-1 to TRBJ2-7; D might be TRBD1 (7 bases). CDR1 is SGHRS, CDR2 YFSETQ, per germline. CDR3 length equals 13 residues. Trimming shortened V by 5 bases and J by 2 bases, and 11 bases separated the two germline ends. This CDR3 is CASSPGGPYEQYF. The DNA for the CDR3 is TGCGCCAGCAGTCCAGGGGGGCCCTACGAGCAGTACTTC.

The chain recombines TRBV14 with TRBJ2-7, with TRBD2 identical over 7 bases. Germline loops: CDR1 SGHDN, CDR2 FVKESK. The CDR3 spans 15 residues. The ends lost 3 bases at V and 4 bases at J; junction bases unmatched: 9. The CDR3 is CASSHLAGDSYEQYF. CDR3 in DNA: TGTGCCAGCAGCCACCTCGCGGGAGACTCGTACGAGCAGTACTTC.

Here the CDR3 DNA reads TGTGCCAGCAGCTCCCGGACGGGACGGGACTCCTACGAGCAGTACTTC. Protein: CASSSRTGRDSYEQYF. V is TRBV7-8 and J is TRBJ2-7; possibly TRBD1 or TRBD2 for D (5 bases each). The CDR3 has 16 residues. Trimming cost V 4 bases and J 0 bases, with 16 bases left between them. Germline CDR1 SGHVS, CDR2 FQNEAQ.

Notes on this clone: Other nucleotide sequences from this sample produce the same CDR3. J is TRBJ1-1 and V is TRBV18; D remains ambiguous. CDR3 length: 13 amino acids. V was trimmed by 2 bases and J by 2 bases, leaving 6 bases between them. Germline V gene data show CDR1 as KGHSH and CDR2 as LQKENI. CDR3 sequence (DNA): TGTGCCAGCTCACCAGGGCTTAACACTGAAGCTTTCTTT. It is translated as CASSPGLNTEAFF.

The chain carries TRBV10-3 and TRBJ2-7; no definite D call. CDR1 and CDR2 (germline): ENHRY, SYGVKD. The germline V and J ends were trimmed by 3 bases and 2 bases, with 5 bases remaining between them. This CDR3 is built from 12 residues. Here the CDR3 reads CAISDPAYEQYF. The CDR3 DNA reads TGTGCCATCAGTGACCCAGCCTACGAGCAGTACTTC.

The chain carries TRBV5-5 and TRBJ2-7; 13 nucleotides agree with TRBD2. The CDR3 is 17 amino acids. Germline-derived CDR1 and CDR2 are SGHKS and YYEKEE (reference sequence). J was trimmed by 1 base and V by 3 bases; bases with no gene match: 7. CDR3 DNA: TGTGCCAGCAGCTGGGGGACTAGCGGGACGTTATCCTACGAGCAGTACTTC. Its translation: CASSWGTSGTLSYEQYF. Full variable domain (remainder filled in from reference TRBV5-5 and TRBJ2-7): DAGVTQSPTHLIKTRGQQVTLRCSPISGHKSVSWYQQVLGQGPQFIFQYYEKEERGRGNFPDRFSARQFPNYSSELNVNALLLGDSALYLCASSWGTSGTLSYEQYFGPGTRLTVT.

V usage is TRBV30 and J usage is TRBJ1-1, with D uncertain. Trimming left V 2 bases short and J 0 bases short, with 10 bases between. The CDR3 contains 14 residues. Germline V gene sequence: CDR1 GTSNPN, CDR2 SVGIG (reference sequence). This CDR3 reads CAWSSWDMNTEAFF. In nucleotides, the CDR3 is TGTGCCTGGAGTAGCTGGGATATGAACACTGAAGCTTTCTTT.

This clone was seen once. The CDR3, as DNA: TGTGCCAGCAGTGGGGACGCCTCCTACGAGCAGTACTTC. Encoded protein: CASSGDASYEQYF. This chain uses TRBV2 with TRBJ2-7; possibly TRBD1 or TRBD2 for D (5 bases each). The V gene lost 4 bases and the J gene lost 0 bases, with 7 bases spanning the gap. CDR1 is SNHLY and CDR2 is FYNNEI in the germline V gene. This CDR3 has 13 residues.

This clone appeared a few times. This chain connects TRBV4-2 to TRBJ1-5; maybe TRBD1 (6 bases). Trimming pared 1 base from V and 2 bases from J, leaving 6 bases between. Germline CDR1 LGHNA, CDR2 YNFKEQ. The CDR3 is made up of 14 amino acids. The CDR3 protein is CASSQGQGNQPQHF. The CDR3 nucleotides read TGTGCCAGCAGCCAAGGACAGGGCAATCAGCCCCAGCATTTT.

The chain is built from TRBV15 and TRBJ2-7; no clear D. The length of the CDR3 is 13 residues. Germline CDR1 reads LNHNV; CDR2 reads YYDKDF (reference sequence). V was cut by 11 bases and J by 2 bases, with 16 bases left in between. This CDR3 is CASSAAPTYEQYF. CDR3 DNA: TGTGCCTCCTCAGCAGCACCGACCTACGAGCAGTACTTC.